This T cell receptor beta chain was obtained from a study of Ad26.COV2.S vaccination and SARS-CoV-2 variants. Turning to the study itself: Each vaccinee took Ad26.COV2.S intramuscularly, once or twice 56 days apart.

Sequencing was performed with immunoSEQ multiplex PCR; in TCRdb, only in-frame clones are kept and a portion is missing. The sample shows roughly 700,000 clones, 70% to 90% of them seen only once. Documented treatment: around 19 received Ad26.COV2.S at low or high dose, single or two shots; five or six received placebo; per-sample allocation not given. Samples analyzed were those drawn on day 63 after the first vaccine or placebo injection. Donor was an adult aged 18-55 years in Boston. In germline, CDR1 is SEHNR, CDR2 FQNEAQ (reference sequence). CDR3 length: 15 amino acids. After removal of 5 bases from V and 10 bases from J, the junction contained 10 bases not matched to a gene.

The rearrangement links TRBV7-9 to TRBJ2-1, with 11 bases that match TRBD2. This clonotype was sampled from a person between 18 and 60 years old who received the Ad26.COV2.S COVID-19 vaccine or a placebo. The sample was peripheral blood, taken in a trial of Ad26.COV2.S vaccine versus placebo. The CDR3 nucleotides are TGTGCCAGCAGCCCCGGTTTAGCGGGAGGGCCAGAGCAGTTCTTC. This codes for CASSPGLAGGPEQFF.